This entry describes one T cell receptor (beta chain). This entry comes from a study of blood T cell repertoires in COVID-19. Study-wide context: Sites across the United States, Italy and Spain contributed samples from acute and convalescent COVID-19. PBMCs, B-cell-depleted T cells, or T cells provided the cDNA or gDNA that made up the material.

The CDR3 runs to 15 residues. The V and J ends lost 5 bases and 2 bases respectively, with 13 bases between them. The germline gives CDR1 MNHEY, CDR2 SMNVEV (reference sequence). Authors' methods: Reference gene primer amplification yielded estimated nucleated cell counts. Assay used: immunoSEQ multiplex PCR; TCRdb lists only in-frame clones, some missing. V, J and clone size were drawn from that table, and D and trimming were deduced from the DNA. The data contain roughly 67,000 clones, almost 85% of them singletons. Sequenced sample: peripheral blood. The clonotype originates from a man aged 50 or older with acute or convalescent COVID-19. The rearrangement joins TRBV27 to TRBJ1-5; maybe TRBD1 (5 bases). This chain's CDR3 is CASSPFGGGNQPQHF. CDR3 DNA sequence: TGTGCCAGCAGTCCGTTCGGGGGAGGCAATCAGCCCCAGCATTTT.